The 21 T cell receptor beta chains below come from one sample, sequenced in a study of identical twins. A single record per CDR3 protein comes from TCRdb applying MiXCR to the 5' RACE reads. The table shows just over 450,000 distinct CDR3 sequences, with 14% occurring only once. The same sample was also studied in work on yellow fever vaccine responses in identical twins.

The material sequenced was CD4+ T cells sorted from blood. These receptors were collected from a woman between 18 and 30 years old in good health.

This clonotype occurred a few times. J is TRBJ2-7 and V is TRBV3-1; the match to TRBD2 covers 9 bases. CDR1 is LGHDT and CDR2 is YNNKEL in the germline V gene (reference sequence). The CDR3 is 14 residues long. V gave up 3 bases and J gave up 7 bases; unmatched junction bases: 7. CDR3 in amino acids: CASSQGLAKGEQYF. The DNA for the CDR3 is TGTGCCAGCAGCCAGGGACTAGCAAAGGGAGAGCAGTACTTC.

Note on this clonotype: A much larger clone sits a single nucleotide away, making a read error possible. This chain connects TRBV5-1 to TRBJ2-7; the D gene is possibly TRBD2 (6 bases). Germline CDR1 and CDR2: SGHRS and YFSETQ. The germline V and J ends were trimmed by 4 bases and 0 bases, with 11 bases remaining between them. The CDR3 runs 14 residues. DNA for the CDR3: TGCGCCAGCAGCATGGAGGGGAGCTCCTACGAGCAGTACTTC. Translating gives CASSMEGSSYEQYF.

The chain joins TRBV20-1 to TRBJ1-5; TRBD1 aligns across 9 bases. V was pared by 4 bases and J by 6 bases, with 7 bases of the junction left unmatched. CDR1 is DFQATT, CDR2 SNEGSKA, per germline (reference sequence). The CDR3 is 14 residues long. This CDR3 reads CSATRDRAVQPQHF. As DNA, the CDR3 is TGCAGTGCTACCCGGGACAGGGCTGTTCAGCCCCAGCATTTT.

The chain joins TRBV2 to TRBJ1-5; 9 bases match TRBD1. CDR3 length: 13 residues. CDR1 and CDR2 (germline): SNHLY, FYNNEI. V shed 6 bases, J shed 5 bases, and the junction held 2 bases outside the gene matches. The CDR3 DNA reads as TGTGCCAGCAGCGGGACAGGGTATCAGCCCCAGCATTTT. Its protein is CASSGTGYQPQHF. The full variable domain, rest sourced from reference TRBV2 and TRBJ1-5, is EPEVTQTPSHQVTQMGQEVILRCVPISNHLYFYWYRQILGQKVEFLVSFYNNEISEKSEIFDDQFSVERPDGSNFTLKIRSTKLEDSAMYFCASSGTGYQPQHFGDGTRLSIL.

The J gene is TRBJ2-3, the V gene TRBV12-3 or TRBV12-4; 9 bases are a match to TRBD2. The CDR3 totals 16 residues. The ends lost 2 bases at V and 5 bases at J; junction bases unmatched: 8. The CDR3 sequence is CASSLKASGTRDTQYF. In nucleotides, the CDR3 is TGTGCCAGCAGTTTAAAGGCTAGCGGGACCAGAGATACGCAGTATTTT.

This clonotype has just one count. The V and J genes are TRBV5-1 and TRBJ1-1; 9 positions match TRBD1. J was trimmed by 6 bases and V by 5 bases; bases with no gene match: 11. This CDR3 has 15 residues. The germline gives CDR1 SGHRS, CDR2 YFSETQ. For the CDR3, the DNA is TGCGCCAGCAGAGTAGCGACAGGGGGTTTTCCTGAAGCTTTCTTT. As protein: CASRVATGGFPEAFF.

In its sample, this clonotype was seen a few times. The chain combines TRBV11-2 with TRBJ2-5; TRBD1 matches at 8 bases. Trimming removed 2 bases from V and 5 bases from J; junction bases left unmatched: 4. In germline, CDR1 is SGHAT, CDR2 FQNNGV. The CDR3 contains 14 residues. The CDR3 nucleotides are TGTGCCAGCAGCTTATTACAGGGGGGCGAGACCCAGTACTTC. Encoded protein: CASSLLQGGETQYF.

This clonotype was observed at least ten times. The V call is TRBV14, the J call TRBJ1-2, with 9 nucleotides matching TRBD1. Germline assignment: CDR1 SGHDN and CDR2 FVKESK. The CDR3 runs to 16 residues. Germline trimming cut 5 bases from V and 4 bases from J; bases unmatched to any gene: 11. The CDR3 DNA reads as TGTGCCAGCAGCTCCCGGGACAGGGTCTTCCCCTATGGCTACACCTTC. Its translation: CASSSRDRVFPYGYTF.

This clonotype has just a few counts. The chain employs TRBV7-3 and TRBJ2-1, with TRBD2 matching over 10 bases. Trimming cost V 5 bases and J 0 bases; bases outside gene matches: 7. The CDR3 has 17 residues. Germline lookup yields CDR1 SGHTA and CDR2 FQGTGA. In DNA form, the CDR3 reads TGTGCCAGCAGCGGCCTAGCGGGGGCGGGCTCCTACAATGAGCAGTTCTTC. Protein sequence: CASSGLAGAGSYNEQFF.

This clonotype was counted between two and nine times. This chain connects TRBV28 to TRBJ2-4; maybe TRBD2 (5 bases). V was cut by 6 bases and J by 0 bases, with 21 bases left in between. Germline V gene data show CDR1 as MDHEN and CDR2 as SYDVKM. The CDR3 is made up of 18 amino acids. Written as DNA, the CDR3 is TGTGCCAGCAGCAATAATGGCGGCGGGCGTCTAGCCAAAAACATTCAGTACTTC. Translation: CASSNNGGGRLAKNIQYF.

The chain carries TRBV4-3 and TRBJ2-3; either TRBD1 or TRBD2 may supply D (5 bases each). The CDR3 is made up of 12 amino acids. CDR1 and CDR2 (germline): LGHNA, YSLEER. V was shortened by 3 bases and J by 10 bases, with 11 bases between the two germline ends. In nucleotides, the CDR3 is TGCGCCAGCAGCCAGAGTAGGGGAGCGCAGTATTTT. Translated: CASSQSRGAQYF.

The chain has TRBV12-3 or TRBV12-4 and TRBJ2-7, with unresolved D. The V and J ends lost 5 bases and 4 bases respectively, with 24 bases between them. The CDR3 is 17 residues long. For the CDR3, the DNA is TGTGCCAGCAGTCCGTCTGTGGCGTTAGGGATTTCTTACGAGCAGTACTTC. Encoded protein: CASSPSVALGISYEQYF.

The chain is built from TRBV6-1 and TRBJ2-2; D is perhaps TRBD1 or TRBD2 (5 bases each). V lost 4 bases to trimming and J lost 6 bases, with 15 bases between them. CDR3 length equals 15 residues. CDR1 and CDR2 from the germline V gene are MNHNS and SASEGT. The CDR3 is CASSGGRLGAGELFF. In nucleotides, the CDR3 is TGTGCCAGCAGTGGGGGCAGGCTGGGGGCCGGGGAGCTGTTTTTT.

The chain joins TRBV20-1 to TRBJ2-1, with TRBD1 matching over 10 bases. The germline V gene encodes CDR1 DFQATT and CDR2 SNEGSKA (reference sequence). V lost 7 bases, J lost 0 bases, and 3 bases stayed unmatched. CDR3 length: 14 residues. CDR3 region: CSVDRGRSYNEQFF. CDR3 coding DNA: TGCAGTGTCGACAGGGGGCGCTCCTACAATGAGCAGTTCTTC.

In its sample, this clonotype was seen a few times. J is TRBJ2-1 and V is TRBV18; no firm D call. Trimming took off 5 bases at V and 12 bases at J, with 14 bases between the two ends. Per the germline V gene, CDR1 is KGHSH and CDR2 is LQKENI. The CDR3 totals 12 residues. CDR3: CASSTDPGGQFF. CDR3 in DNA: TGTGCCAGCTCAACTGACCCAGGTGGGCAGTTCTTC.

V gene TRBV5-1 combines with J gene TRBJ2-2, with a weak D call TRBD2 (6 bases). Trimming removed 4 bases from V and 1 base from J, with 14 bases in between. The CDR3 totals 16 residues. Germline CDR1 SGHRS, CDR2 YFSETQ. In nucleotides, the CDR3 is TGCGCCAGCAGCCCGGATGGGGGAGGGAACACCGGGGAGCTGTTTTTT. Translation: CASSPDGGGNTGELFF.

As concerns this clonotype: This may arise from a read error, as a much more abundant clone is one base away. The CDR3 sequence: CASRPGFSYNEQFF. For the CDR3, the DNA is TGTGCCAGCAGACCAGGGTTCTCCTACAATGAGCAGTTCTTC. This sequence joins TRBV11-1 and TRBJ2-1, with D tentatively TRBD1 (5 bases). V was clipped by 6 bases and J by 0 bases, with 9 bases between them. This CDR3 is built from 14 residues. Germline V CDR1 and CDR2: SGHAT, FQDESV (reference sequence).

The chain is built from TRBV2 and TRBJ2-3, with 9 bases identical to TRBD2. Trimming removed 2 bases from V and 3 bases from J; junction bases left unmatched: 3. From germline, CDR1 is SNHLY and CDR2 FYNNEI. CDR3 size: 15 residues. This CDR3 reads CASSEITSGTDTQYF. Here the CDR3 DNA reads TGTGCCAGCAGTGAAATTACTAGCGGGACAGATACGCAGTATTTT.

The genes are TRBV14 and TRBJ1-1, with 8 bases fitting TRBD1. The CDR3 contains 16 residues. CDR1 and CDR2 from the germline V gene are SGHDN and FVKESK. The J segment lost 1 base and the V segment lost 1 base, leaving 5 bases of the junction unmatched. For the CDR3, the DNA is TGTGCCAGCAGCCAAGCTTGGGGGACAGGGAACACTGAAGCTTTCTTT. Its translation: CASSQAWGTGNTEAFF.

The sample holds a few counts of this clonotype. This chain uses TRBV6-5 with TRBJ2-7; no clear D. With 1 base removed from V and 5 bases from J, the gap between germline ends came to 3 bases. Germline loops: CDR1 MNHEY, CDR2 SVGAGI. The CDR3 runs to 11 residues. The CDR3: CASSYLNEQYF. CDR3 nucleotides: TGTGCCAGCAGTTACTTAAACGAGCAGTACTTC.

The chain employs TRBV20-1 and TRBJ2-1; D not certain. Germline-derived CDR1 and CDR2 are DFQATT and SNEGSKA (reference sequence). V was cut by 2 bases and J by 8 bases, with 22 bases left in between. The CDR3 has 16 amino acids. The CDR3 loop is CSARRWAPEPSDEQFF. CDR3 in DNA: TGCAGTGCTAGAAGGTGGGCCCCGGAGCCCTCGGATGAGCAGTTCTTC.